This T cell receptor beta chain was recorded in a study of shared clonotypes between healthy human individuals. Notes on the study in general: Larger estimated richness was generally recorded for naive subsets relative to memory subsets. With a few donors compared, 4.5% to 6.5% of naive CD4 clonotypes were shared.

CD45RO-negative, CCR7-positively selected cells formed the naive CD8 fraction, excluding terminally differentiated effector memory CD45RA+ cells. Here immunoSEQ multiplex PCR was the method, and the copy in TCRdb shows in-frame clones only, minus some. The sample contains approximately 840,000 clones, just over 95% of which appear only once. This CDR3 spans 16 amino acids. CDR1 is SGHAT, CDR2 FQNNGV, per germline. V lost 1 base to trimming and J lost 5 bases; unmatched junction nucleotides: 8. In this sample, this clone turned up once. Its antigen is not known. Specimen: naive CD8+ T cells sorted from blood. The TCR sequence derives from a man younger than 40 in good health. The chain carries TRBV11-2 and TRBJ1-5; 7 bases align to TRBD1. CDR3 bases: TGTGCCAGCAGCTTAGGAAGGAGAGGGGGCGATCAGCCCCAGCATTTT. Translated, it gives CASSLGRRGGDQPQHF.